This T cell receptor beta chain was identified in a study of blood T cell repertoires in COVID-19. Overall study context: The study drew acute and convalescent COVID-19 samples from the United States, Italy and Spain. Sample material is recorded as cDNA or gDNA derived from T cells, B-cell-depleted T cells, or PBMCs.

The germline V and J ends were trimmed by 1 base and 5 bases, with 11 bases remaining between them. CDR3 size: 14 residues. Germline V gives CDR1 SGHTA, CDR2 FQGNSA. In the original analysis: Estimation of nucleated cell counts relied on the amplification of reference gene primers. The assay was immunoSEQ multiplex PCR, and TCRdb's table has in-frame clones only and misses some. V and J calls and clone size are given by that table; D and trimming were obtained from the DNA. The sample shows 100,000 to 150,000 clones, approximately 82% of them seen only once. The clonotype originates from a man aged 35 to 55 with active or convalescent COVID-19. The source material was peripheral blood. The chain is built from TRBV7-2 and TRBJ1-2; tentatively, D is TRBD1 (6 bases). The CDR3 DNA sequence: TGTGCCAGCAGCTTAGGGGGGCAGGGGTATGGCTACACCTTC. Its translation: CASSLGGQGYGYTF.